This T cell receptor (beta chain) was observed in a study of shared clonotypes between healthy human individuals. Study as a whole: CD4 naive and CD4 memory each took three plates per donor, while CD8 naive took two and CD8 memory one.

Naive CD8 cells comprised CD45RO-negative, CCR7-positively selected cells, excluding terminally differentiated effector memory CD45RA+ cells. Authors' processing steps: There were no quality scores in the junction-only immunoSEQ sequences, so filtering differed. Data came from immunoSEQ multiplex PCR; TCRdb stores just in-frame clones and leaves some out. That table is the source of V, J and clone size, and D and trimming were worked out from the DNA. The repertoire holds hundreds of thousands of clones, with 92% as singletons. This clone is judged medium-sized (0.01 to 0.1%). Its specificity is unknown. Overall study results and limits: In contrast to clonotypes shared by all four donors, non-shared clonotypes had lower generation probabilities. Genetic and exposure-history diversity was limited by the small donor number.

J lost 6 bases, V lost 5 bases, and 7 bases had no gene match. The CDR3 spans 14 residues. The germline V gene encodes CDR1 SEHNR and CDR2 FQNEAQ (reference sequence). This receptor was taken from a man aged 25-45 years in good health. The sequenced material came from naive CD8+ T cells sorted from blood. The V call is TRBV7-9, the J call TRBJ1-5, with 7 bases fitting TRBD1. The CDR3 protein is CASSAGGFGQPQHF. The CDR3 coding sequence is TGTGCCAGCAGCGCAGGGGGGTTTGGTCAGCCCCAGCATTTT.